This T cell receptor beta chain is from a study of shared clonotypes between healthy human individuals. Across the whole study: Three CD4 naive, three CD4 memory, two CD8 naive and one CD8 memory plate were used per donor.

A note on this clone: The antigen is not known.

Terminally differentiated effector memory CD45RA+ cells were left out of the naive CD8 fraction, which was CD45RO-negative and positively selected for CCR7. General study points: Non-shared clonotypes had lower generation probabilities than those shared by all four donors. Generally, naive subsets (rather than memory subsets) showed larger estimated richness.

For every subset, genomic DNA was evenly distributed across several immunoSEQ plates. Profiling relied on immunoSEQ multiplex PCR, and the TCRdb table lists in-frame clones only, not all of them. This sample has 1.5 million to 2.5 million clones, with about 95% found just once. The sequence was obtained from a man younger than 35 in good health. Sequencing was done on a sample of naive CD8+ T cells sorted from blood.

The CDR3 sequence is CAFPYRGRVGFF. The CDR3 nucleotides are TGTGCCTTTCCTTACAGGGGGCGCGTCGGATTCTTT. This chain links TRBV28 with TRBJ1-1; 9 positions agree with TRBD1. There are 12 residues in the CDR3. Losses at the gene ends were 11 bases for V and 14 bases for J; bases not matched to a gene: 15. CDR1 and CDR2 from the germline V gene are MDHEN and SYDVKM.